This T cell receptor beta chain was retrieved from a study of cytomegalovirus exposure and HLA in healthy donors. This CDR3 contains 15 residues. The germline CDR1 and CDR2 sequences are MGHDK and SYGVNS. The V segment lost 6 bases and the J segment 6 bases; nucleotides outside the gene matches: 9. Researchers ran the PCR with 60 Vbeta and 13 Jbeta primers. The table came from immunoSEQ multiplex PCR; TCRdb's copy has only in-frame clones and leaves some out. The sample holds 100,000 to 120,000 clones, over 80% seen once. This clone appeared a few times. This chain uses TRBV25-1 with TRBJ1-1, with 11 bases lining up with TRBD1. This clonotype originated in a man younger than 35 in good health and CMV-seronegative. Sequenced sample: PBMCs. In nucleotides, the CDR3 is TGTGCCAGCAGCGGAACCTTGGGACAGGGGGCTGAAGCTTTCTTT. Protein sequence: CASSGTLGQGAEAFF. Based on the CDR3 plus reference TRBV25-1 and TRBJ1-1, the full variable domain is EADIYQTPRYLVIGTGKKITLECSQTMGHDKMYWYQQDPGMELHLIHYSYGVNSTEKGDLSSESTVSRIRTEHFPLTLESARPSHTSQYLCASSGTLGQGAEAFFGQGTRLTVV.